This record looks at one TCR beta chain sequence and its context. Its antigen is currently unknown. This record belongs to a study of T cell responses to AZD1222 COVID-19 vaccine. Whole-study results and caveats: Spike-specific TCR breadth and depth went up after people got two AZD1222 doses. A reported finding is that nearly half of spike-specific TCRs target unmutated variant regions.

The protocol was immunoSEQ multiplex PCR, while the TCRdb copy is restricted to in-frame clones and leaves out a portion. The sample contains 85,000 to 110,000 clones, approximately 89% of which appear only once. The CDR3 totals 11 residues. Germline-derived CDR1 and CDR2 are DFQATT and SNEGSKA (reference sequence). The chain couples TRBV20-1 to TRBJ1-2; no firm D call. The sequence derives from an adult in good health. Sequenced material: peripheral blood, taken on day 0 of AZD1222 vaccination. In DNA, the CDR3 is TGCAGCGACCGGGAAAACTATGGCTACACCTTC. Its protein product is CSDRENYGYTF.